This T cell receptor beta chain was documented in a study of T-cell memory formation after mild COVID-19. This CDR3 contains 15 residues. V was cut by 8 bases and J by 7 bases, with 21 bases left in between. Germline assignment: CDR1 MDHEN and CDR2 SYDVKM. This clonotype was seen at least ten times. TCRdb ran MiXCR on the 5' RACE reads and lists one entry per CDR3 protein. This repertoire shows under 350,000 distinct CDR3 sequences, roughly 15% found once; its top ten account for approximately 25%. This receptor was obtained from a man aged 18 to 30 who had mild COVID-19 (a few samples of this study predate the infection). Cell type and time point are not known. Sequenced material: PBMCs or a T cell subset sorted from them (not recorded which). The chain is built from TRBV28 and TRBJ2-1; possible D gene TRBD1, 5 bases. The CDR3 is CASHRAGAMENEQFF. The DNA for the CDR3 is TGTGCCAGCCACCGGGCTGGGGCAATGGAGAATGAGCAGTTCTTC. The whole variable domain, filled in from reference TRBV28 and TRBJ2-1, reads DVKVTQSSRYLVKRTGEKVFLECVQDMDHENMFWYRQDPGLGLRLIYFSYDVKMKEKGDIPEGYSVSREKKERFSLILESASTNQTSMYLCASHRAGAMENEQFFGPGTRLTVL.